This T cell receptor (beta chain) originates from a study of shared clonotypes between healthy human individuals. This CDR3 is built from 15 residues. Trimming at V came to 4 bases and at J to 5 bases, leaving 8 bases not matched to a gene. Germline V gives CDR1 SEHNR, CDR2 FQNEAQ (reference sequence). Assay: immunoSEQ multiplex PCR; the TCRdb copy retains only in-frame clones and omits some. The table has 400,000 to 500,000 clones, approximately 80% seen once. V and J are TRBV7-9 and TRBJ2-5; 9 nucleotides agree with TRBD2. The clonotype was recovered from a woman aged 40-49 years in good health. Some clones in this sample may be carry-over from other donors' samples. The sequencing sample was made of PBMCs. CDR3: CASSSLLAGRETQYF. CDR3 coding DNA: TGTGCCAGCAGCTCTCTACTAGCGGGTAGGGAGACCCAGTACTTC.